One sample yielded the 25 T cell receptor beta chains listed below, sequenced in a study of cytomegalovirus exposure and HLA in healthy donors. The data were produced by immunoSEQ multiplex PCR, yet TCRdb's version contains in-frame clones alone and is incomplete. The table has roughly 86,000 clones, roughly 95% seen once; the top ten hold less than 2%. Input material: PBMCs. The source is a man aged 18-30 years in good health and CMV-seropositive.

This chain connects TRBV6-1 to TRBJ2-7, with 10 bases identical to TRBD1. From germline, CDR1 is MNHNS and CDR2 SASEGT. The CDR3 is made up of 15 amino acids. Germline trimming cut 4 bases from V and 1 base from J; bases unmatched to any gene: 4. The CDR3 bases are TGTGCCAGCAGTGTAGGGACAGGGGATTCCTACGAGCAGTACTTC. It codes for CASSVGTGDSYEQYF.

The V and J genes are TRBV16 and TRBJ1-1; 7 bases agree with TRBD1. The ends lost 2 bases at V and 4 bases at J; junction bases unmatched: 4. In germline, CDR1 is KGHSY, CDR2 FQNENV. The CDR3 spans 14 residues. CDR3 in DNA: TGTGCCAGCAGCCAAACCGGGACAGCCACTGAAGCTTTCTTT. Its protein is CASSQTGTATEAFF. Full variable domain (rest looked up from reference TRBV16 and TRBJ1-1): GEEVAQTPKHLVRGEGQKAKLYCAPIKGHSYVFWYQQVLKNEFKFLISFQNENVFDETGMPKERFSAKCLPNSPCSLEIQATKLEDSAVYFCASSQTGTATEAFFGQGTRLTVV.

The chain combines TRBV30 with TRBJ2-1; 10 nucleotides match TRBD2. The V segment lost 2 bases and the J segment 9 bases; nucleotides outside the gene matches: 4. The CDR3 sequence is 13 residues long. Germline values: CDR1 GTSNPN, CDR2 SVGIG (reference sequence). CDR3: CAWSLAGVSEQFF. The DNA for the CDR3 is TGTGCCTGGAGTCTAGCGGGAGTCTCTGAGCAGTTCTTC.

The V gene is TRBV29-1, the J gene TRBJ2-1, with 10 bases identical to TRBD1. J was trimmed by 6 bases and V by 3 bases; bases with no gene match: 8. This CDR3 has 15 residues. Germline CDR1 reads SQVTM; CDR2 reads ANQGSEA. CDR3 coding DNA: TGCAGCGTTGAGGCCGGGACAGGGGTTGTCAATGAGCAGTTCTTC. Amino acids: CSVEAGTGVVNEQFF.

The rearrangement joins TRBV11-2 to TRBJ2-6, with a weak D call TRBD1 (6 bases). Germline-derived CDR1 and CDR2 are SGHAT and FQNNGV. This CDR3 is 18 amino acids long. V was trimmed by 3 bases and J by 0 bases, leaving 15 bases between them. DNA of the CDR3: TGTGCCAGCAGCTTCCCGACAGGTCCAAACTCTGGGGCCAACGTCCTGACTTTC. Its protein product is CASSFPTGPNSGANVLTF. Combining the CDR3 with reference TRBV11-2 and TRBJ2-6 gives the whole variable domain EAGVAQSPRYKIIEKRQSVAFWCNPISGHATLYWYQQILGQGPKLLIQFQNNGVVDDSQLPKDRFSAERLKGVDSTLKIQPAKLEDSAVYLCASSFPTGPNSGANVLTFGAGSRLTVL.

This clone is a singleton in its sample. The genes are TRBV19 and TRBJ1-1, with TRBD1 identical over 11 bases. Per the germline V gene, CDR1 is LNHDA and CDR2 is SQIVND (reference sequence). V shed 5 bases, J shed 3 bases, and the junction held 2 bases outside the gene matches. The CDR3 runs to 14 residues. In nucleotides, the CDR3 is TGTGCCAGTAGTGCGGGACAGGGGGACACTGAAGCTTTCTTT. It yields the protein CASSAGQGDTEAFF.

The J gene is TRBJ2-5, the V gene TRBV4-1, with TRBD2 identical over 10 bases. The V gene end was trimmed by 1 base and the J gene end by 1 base; junction bases not matched to a gene: 3. The CDR3 covers 16 residues. Per germline, CDR1 MGHRA and CDR2 YSYEKL. Here the CDR3 reads CASSQGGLAVQETQYF. DNA for the CDR3: TGCGCCAGCAGCCAAGGAGGACTAGCGGTCCAAGAGACCCAGTACTTC.

Only a few counts were recorded for this clone. The chain combines TRBV10-1 with TRBJ1-3; no definite D call. V was pared by 0 bases and J by 6 bases, with 12 bases between. Germline V gene sequence: CDR1 WNHNN, CDR2 SYGVQD (reference sequence). The CDR3 totals 15 residues. The CDR3 protein is CASSESFLTLNTIYF. In DNA form, the CDR3 reads TGCGCCAGCAGTGAGTCATTCTTGACATTAAACACCATATATTTT.

As to this clone: A read error may account for a junction end that differs from germline. The chain couples TRBV7-7 to TRBJ2-5; TRBD2 might be the D (5 bases). The CDR3 has 14 residues. The V gene's germline CDR1 is SSHAT and CDR2 FNYEAQ (reference sequence). CDR3 sequence: CASSLAPREETQYF. CDR3 DNA: TGTGCTAGCAGCTTAGCCCCGAGGGAAGAGACCCAGTACTTC.

This sequence joins TRBV6-4 and TRBJ1-2, with TRBD1 matching over 7 bases. The CDR3 has 17 amino acids. V dropped 5 bases and J dropped 2; count of bases not matched to a gene: 14. CDR1 and CDR2 (germline): MRHNA, SNTAGT. The CDR3 loop reads CASSQRDRTARNYGYTF. The CDR3 DNA follows: TGTGCCAGCAGTCAAAGGGACAGAACCGCCCGAAACTATGGCTACACCTTC.

This chain uses TRBV18 with TRBJ1-1; D not certain. Germline V gene lookup returns CDR1 KGHSH and CDR2 LQKENI. Trimming removed 3 bases from V and 0 bases from J, with 5 bases in between. The CDR3 spans 13 residues. The CDR3 here is CASSPILNTEAFF. In DNA, the CDR3 is TGTGCCAGCTCACCCATTCTGAACACTGAAGCTTTCTTT.

This clone appeared a few times. This rearrangement joins TRBV25-1 to TRBJ2-1, with D possibly matching TRBD1 (6 bases). The CDR3 is 15 amino acids. Trimming removed 2 bases at V and 8 bases at J, with 16 bases between. Germline assignment: CDR1 MGHDK and CDR2 SYGVNS. The CDR3: CASSEHPEQGHEQFF. The CDR3 region has the DNA TGTGCCAGCAGTGAACATCCCGAACAGGGACATGAGCAGTTCTTC.

The chain combines TRBV7-9 with TRBJ2-1; 8 positions match TRBD2. The CDR3 loop spans 15 amino acids. Germline V gene sequence: CDR1 SEHNR, CDR2 FQNEAQ (reference sequence). The ends lost 5 bases at V and 2 bases at J; junction bases unmatched: 5. CDR3 DNA: TGTGCCAGCAGCGCAAGCGGGAGTACCTACAATGAGCAGTTCTTC. Translated: CASSASGSTYNEQFF.

CDR3 nucleotides: TGTGCCAGCAGCCCTAGGGGTCCTGGAGAGACCCAGTACTTC. Encoded protein: CASSPRGPGETQYF. The V gene is TRBV7-9, the J gene TRBJ2-5; perhaps TRBD1 as D (5 bases). The ends were cut back, 5 bases at V and 4 bases at J, with 14 bases in the middle. In germline, CDR1 is SEHNR, CDR2 FQNEAQ (reference sequence). The CDR3 has 14 amino acids.

The J gene is TRBJ2-1, the V gene TRBV4-1, with TRBD1 matching over 9 bases. V lost 4 bases to trimming and J lost 6 bases; unmatched junction nucleotides: 7. This CDR3 has 15 residues. Per the germline V gene, CDR1 is MGHRA and CDR2 is YSYEKL. The CDR3 here is CASSPGKGQGNEQFF. In DNA, the CDR3 is TGCGCCAGCAGCCCCGGAAAGGGACAGGGCAATGAGCAGTTCTTC.

CDR3 loop: CASSPNLGEKLFF. The CDR3, as DNA: TGTGCCAGCAGCCCAAACCTCGGGGAAAAACTGTTTTTT. V is TRBV9 and J is TRBJ1-4; D remains unclear. Between the trimmed V and J ends, which lost 4 bases and 8 bases, there was a span of 12 bases. Germline lookup yields CDR1 SGDLS and CDR2 YYNGEE. The CDR3 runs to 13 residues.

This clone has a single count. The CDR3, as DNA: TGTGCCAGCAGCGCGACAGGGGGCCCCTACGAGCAGTACTTC. This codes for CASSATGGPYEQYF. The genes are TRBV5-8 and TRBJ2-7, with 10 nucleotides matching TRBD1. The J segment lost 2 bases and the V segment lost 4 bases, leaving 3 bases of the junction unmatched. The CDR3 runs to 14 residues. Germline V lookup: CDR1 SGHTS, CDR2 YDEGEE.

V and J are TRBV27 and TRBJ1-2, with D possibly matching TRBD1 (6 bases). This CDR3 comprises 12 residues. Between the trimmed V and J ends, which lost 5 bases and 8 bases, there was a span of 12 bases. Germline V lookup: CDR1 MNHEY, CDR2 SMNVEV (reference sequence). The CDR3 loop is CASSGGGGGYTF. CDR3 bases: TGTGCCAGCAGTGGGGGCGGGGGAGGCTACACCTTC.

Concerning this clone: At one of its ends the junction is not consistent with the germline gene, which may arise from a read error. This CDR3 is CASSAGGTVIYGYTF. The CDR3 DNA follows: TGTGCCAGCAGTGCTGGTGGGACAGTGATATATGGCTACACCTTC. The rearrangement joins TRBV10-3 to TRBJ1-2; TRBD1 matches at 7 bases. CDR1 and CDR2 (germline): ENHRY, SYGVKD. This CDR3 is built from 15 residues.

The rearrangement joins TRBV7-9 to TRBJ1-4; no clear D gene. The germline V gene has CDR1 SEHNR and CDR2 FQNEAQ (reference sequence). The CDR3 loop spans 14 amino acids. V lost 1 base to trimming and J lost 8 bases, with 11 bases between them. CDR3 residues: CASSLGRGYEKLFF. Written as DNA, the CDR3 is TGTGCCAGCAGCTTAGGTCGGGGTTACGAAAAACTGTTTTTT.

The chain recombines TRBV28 with TRBJ1-2; D unclear. This CDR3 has 15 amino acids. V lost 2 bases and J lost 0, with 10 bases in between. Germline-derived CDR1 and CDR2 are MDHEN and SYDVKM. CDR3 nucleotide sequence: TGTGCCAGCAGTTTAAGCTGGGCAGCTAACTATGGCTACACCTTC. Translated: CASSLSWAANYGYTF.

This rearrangement joins TRBV6-1 to TRBJ1-5; TRBD1 is a possible D gene (5 bases). V lost 0 bases and J lost 4, with 7 bases in between. The CDR3 totals 14 residues. Per the germline V gene, CDR1 is MNHNS and CDR2 is SASEGT. DNA of the CDR3: TGTGCCAGCAGTGAAGCGCGGGGGAATCAGCCCCAGCATTTT. This sequence encodes CASSEARGNQPQHF.

The chain couples TRBV11-1 to TRBJ2-5; 7 bases are shared with TRBD1. With 2 bases clipped from V and 5 bases from J, the junction kept 8 bases outside the gene matches. The CDR3 has 15 residues. Germline lookup yields CDR1 SGHAT and CDR2 FQDESV (reference sequence). The CDR3 sequence is CASSLRTGGVETQYF. The CDR3 nucleotides are TGTGCCAGCAGCTTACGGACAGGCGGCGTGGAGACCCAGTACTTC.

J is TRBJ2-1 and V is TRBV30; 7 positions agree with TRBD2. This CDR3 has 13 residues. The germline V gene has CDR1 GTSNPN and CDR2 SVGIG (reference sequence). V lost 4 bases to trimming and J lost 6 bases; unmatched junction nucleotides: 6. The CDR3 DNA is TGTGCCTGGAATCGGGGGGTCGGCAATGAGCAGTTCTTC. Translated, it gives CAWNRGVGNEQFF. The whole variable domain, filled in from reference TRBV30 and TRBJ2-1, reads SQTIHQWPATLVQPVGSPLSLECTVEGTSNPNLYWYRQAAGRGLQLLFYSVGIGQISSEVPQNLSASRPQDRQFILSSKKLLLSDSGFYLCAWNRGVGNEQFFGPGTRLTVL.

This chain links TRBV4-1 with TRBJ1-1, with D perhaps matching TRBD1 (6 bases). Germline V gives CDR1 MGHRA, CDR2 YSYEKL. The length of the CDR3 is 16 residues. The germline V and J ends were trimmed by 2 bases and 1 base, with 14 bases remaining between them. CDR3 region: CASSQPLQGSNTEAFF. CDR3 sequence (DNA): TGCGCCAGCAGCCAACCGTTACAGGGCTCGAACACTGAAGCTTTCTTT.